Shown below are 21 T cell receptor beta chains from a single sample sequenced in a study of T cells in Graves' hyperthyroidism and ophthalmopathy. The source material, RNA transcripts, was used to amplify TCR beta CDR3 regions. The TCR CDR3 was amplified in a first-round RT-PCR using the HTBI primer set. TCRdb re-called the multiplex PCR reads with MiXCR, one entry per CDR3 protein. Altogether a few hundred thousand distinct CDR3 sequences are present, roughly 19% being singletons, with the ten largest covering less than 45%. The source material was blood. The receptors shown here come from a man aged 45-60 years with Graves' ophthalmopathy.

Ten or more counts support this clonotype. The rearrangement uses TRBV5-6 and TRBJ2-1, with a weak D call TRBD2 (5 bases). CDR3 length: 16 residues. The V end lost 2 bases, the J end lost 4 bases, and 16 bases lay between the germline ends. From germline, CDR1 is SGHDT and CDR2 YYEEEE. The CDR3 region has the DNA TGTGCCAGCAGCTTAGGACTTGGAGGCCTGTACAATGAGCAGTTCTTC. It is translated as CASSLGLGGLYNEQFF.

The V and J genes are TRBV27 and TRBJ2-7; D remains ambiguous. V was shortened by 6 bases and J by 7 bases, with 16 bases between the two germline ends. The CDR3 runs to 13 residues. Germline V gives CDR1 MNHEY, CDR2 SMNVEV (reference sequence). CDR3 in amino acids: CASRGRTFGEQYF. The CDR3 nucleotides are TGTGCCAGCAGGGGAAGGACCTTTGGAGAGCAGTACTTC.

In its sample, this clonotype was seen a few times. One junction end disagrees with the germline gene, perhaps due to a read error. V is TRBV10-3 and J is TRBJ1-6; the match to TRBD1 covers 7 bases. Germline loops: CDR1 ENHRY, CDR2 SYGVKD. This CDR3 spans 14 amino acids. This CDR3 is CATSRQGDNSPLHF. In DNA, the CDR3 is TGTGCCACCAGTCGACAGGGCGATAATTCACCCCTCCACTTT.

The rearrangement uses TRBV30 and TRBJ1-4; D call uncertain. Germline V gene sequence: CDR1 GTSNPN, CDR2 SVGIG (reference sequence). CDR3 size: 15 residues. V was shortened by 3 bases and J by 0 bases, with 11 bases between the two germline ends. CDR3 nucleotide sequence: TGTGCCTGGAGGGGTCAGAGTGCAACTAATGAAAAACTGTTTTTT. Amino acids: CAWRGQSATNEKLFF. Looking up the rest from reference TRBV30 and TRBJ1-4 gives the full variable domain: SQTIHQWPATLVQPVGSPLSLECTVEGTSNPNLYWYRQAAGRGLQLLFYSVGIGQISSEVPQNLSASRPQDRQFILSSKKLLLSDSGFYLCAWRGQSATNEKLFFGSGTQLSVL.

The chain is built from TRBV5-5 and TRBJ2-1; TRBD1 matches at 8 bases. CDR1 is SGHKS, CDR2 YYEKEE, per germline (reference sequence). There are 17 residues in the CDR3. Trimming at V came to 0 bases and at J to 4 bases, leaving 9 bases not matched to a gene. This CDR3 reads CASSLAVGRGLYNEQFF. The CDR3 nucleotides are TGTGCCAGCAGCTTGGCCGTCGGCAGGGGGCTATACAATGAGCAGTTCTTC.

The sample holds many counts of this clonotype. As DNA, the CDR3 is TGTGCCATCAGTGACTTAGGGGACCTGACTAATGAAAAACTGTTTTTT. Residues: CAISDLGDLTNEKLFF. The chain is built from TRBV10-3 and TRBJ1-4; weak D call: TRBD1 (5 bases). The germline V and J ends were trimmed by 3 bases and 2 bases, with 13 bases remaining between them. The CDR3 contains 16 residues. CDR1 ENHRY and CDR2 SYGVKD come from the germline V gene.

This clonotype came up many times. The V call is TRBV7-3, the J call TRBJ2-5; tentatively, D is TRBD1 (6 bases). Germline assignment: CDR1 SGHTA and CDR2 FQGTGA. V dropped 2 bases and J dropped 5 bases, with 15 bases sitting between them. There are 15 residues in the CDR3. CDR3: CASSLGGSAGETQYF. CDR3 bases: TGTGCCAGCAGCTTAGGGGGCTCGGCTGGGGAGACCCAGTACTTC.

This clonotype was recorded a few times. The CDR3 loop reads CATSRVAEVGYNEQFF. The CDR3 DNA reads TGTGCCACCAGCAGAGTAGCGGAAGTGGGTTACAATGAGCAGTTCTTC. V gene TRBV15 combines with J gene TRBJ2-1, with a possible D match to TRBD2 (6 bases). Germline lookup yields CDR1 LNHNV and CDR2 YYDKDF (reference sequence). The CDR3 loop spans 16 amino acids. With 1 base removed from V and 4 bases from J, the gap between germline ends came to 14 bases.

The rearrangement links TRBV4-1 to TRBJ2-2, with a possible D match to TRBD2 (5 bases). V was cut by 10 bases and J by 0 bases, with 12 bases left in between. CDR3 length: 14 residues. From germline, CDR1 is MGHRA and CDR2 YSYEKL. In DNA, the CDR3 is TGCGCCACTACTCGGGGTTCGAACACCGGGGAGCTGTTTTTT. Encoded protein: CATTRGSNTGELFF.

This clonotype was counted ten times or more. The gene calls are TRBV7-3 and TRBJ2-7; 9 bases match TRBD1. Germline V gene lookup returns CDR1 SGHTA and CDR2 FQGTGA. V lost 5 bases, J lost 5 bases, and 7 bases stayed unmatched. The CDR3 is made up of 14 amino acids. The CDR3 DNA follows: TGTGCCAGCAGCGCTACAGGGGGCAGGGACGAGCAGTACTTC. Its translation is CASSATGGRDEQYF.

This clonotype was picked up many times. V gene TRBV20-1 combines with J gene TRBJ1-1, with a possible D match to TRBD1 (5 bases). Germline loops: CDR1 DFQATT, CDR2 SNEGSKA (reference sequence). V lost 6 bases and J 5 bases, leaving 19 bases between the germline ends. The CDR3 is 14 amino acids. CDR3 nucleotide sequence: TGCAGTGCCCCCCGGGAGGGGAGAGGGACTGAAGCTTTCTTT. Amino acids: CSAPREGRGTEAFF.

The chain uses TRBV10-2 and TRBJ2-2; 9 nucleotides line up with TRBD1. CDR3 size: 15 residues. V gave up 5 bases and J gave up 4 bases; unmatched junction bases: 5. Germline V gene lookup returns CDR1 WSHSY and CDR2 SAAADI. CDR3 DNA sequence: TGCGCCAGCAGTCGGGACAGGGAGAGCACCGGGGAGCTGTTTTTT. This codes for CASSRDRESTGELFF.

V gene TRBV7-3 combines with J gene TRBJ2-5, with 10 nucleotides matching TRBD2. CDR1 and CDR2 (germline): SGHTA, FQGTGA. V shed 2 bases, J shed 4 bases, and the junction held 7 bases outside the gene matches. The CDR3 spans 16 residues. This CDR3 is CASSLLAGEYGETQYF. DNA of the CDR3: TGTGCCAGCAGCTTACTAGCGGGAGAATATGGAGAGACCCAGTACTTC.

The chain has TRBV28 and TRBJ1-3; no clear D. There are 14 residues in the CDR3. In germline, CDR1 is MDHEN, CDR2 SYDVKM. Trimming cost V 10 bases and J 2 bases, with 15 bases left between them. The CDR3 sequence: CATLRASAGNTIYF. CDR3 nucleotide sequence: TGTGCCACCCTGAGGGCTTCAGCTGGAAACACCATATATTTT.

This clonotype was seen a handful of times. The chain has TRBV20-1 and TRBJ2-6; D gene unclear. Trimming removed 0 bases from V and 0 bases from J, with 6 bases in between. The CDR3 runs to 15 residues. The V gene's germline CDR1 is DFQATT and CDR2 SNEGSKA (reference sequence). The CDR3 protein is CSARDVGSGANVLTF. DNA of the CDR3: TGCAGTGCTAGAGATGTCGGCTCTGGGGCCAACGTCCTGACTTTC.

The chain joins TRBV28 to TRBJ1-3; 7 bases match TRBD1. After removal of 2 bases from V and 8 bases from J, the junction contained 9 bases not matched to a gene. The CDR3 is made up of 15 amino acids. Germline lookup yields CDR1 MDHEN and CDR2 SYDVKM. CDR3 bases: TGTGCCAGCAGTTTAACAGCTTCAGGGGGAGACACCATATATTTT. This translates into CASSLTASGGDTIYF.

This clonotype was counted ten times or more. The chain uses TRBV2 and TRBJ2-3; D uncertain. V was cut by 8 bases and J by 6 bases, with 12 bases left in between. Looked up from germline, CDR1 is SNHLY and CDR2 is FYNNEI. CDR3 length: 12 residues. In DNA, the CDR3 is TGTGCCAGCGGGCGTCCGGTGGATACGCAGTATTTT. Protein product: CASGRPVDTQYF.

About this clonotype: This may come from a read error, since a much larger clone is one base off. V usage is TRBV11-2 and J usage is TRBJ2-7; D is undetermined. The CDR3 has 15 amino acids. CDR1 and CDR2 from the germline V gene are SGHAT and FQNNGV. The germline V and J ends were trimmed by 2 bases and 5 bases, with 16 bases remaining between them. CDR3 amino acids: CASSLKVSAKHEQYF. CDR3 bases: TGTGCCAGCAGCTTAAAAGTGAGCGCAAAGCACGAGCAGTACTTC.

This clonotype turned up a few times. This sequence joins TRBV6-1 and TRBJ2-6; possibly TRBD1 or TRBD2 for D (5 bases each). Trimming shortened V by 5 bases and J by 4 bases, and 9 bases separated the two germline ends. Germline V gene lookup returns CDR1 MNHNS and CDR2 SASEGT. CDR3 size: 14 residues. The CDR3 DNA sequence: TGTGCCAGCAGTTTCGAGGGGGGGGCCAACGTCCTGACTTTC. Translation gives CASSFEGGANVLTF.

This chain joins TRBV12-3 or TRBV12-4 and TRBJ2-2; D call uncertain. V gave up 3 bases and J gave up 5 bases, with 4 bases separating them. There are 12 residues in the CDR3. CDR3 sequence reads: CASSFFTGELFF. CDR3 nucleotide sequence: TGTGCCAGCAGTTTTTTTACCGGGGAGCTGTTTTTT.

This clonotype was counted ten times or more. The V call is TRBV3-1, the J call TRBJ2-5; 11 nucleotides align to TRBD2. Unmatched junction bases numbered 10, after V lost 8 bases and J lost 5 bases. The CDR3 has 15 amino acids. Germline V gene data show CDR1 as LGHDT and CDR2 as YNNKEL (reference sequence). CDR3 amino acids: CASRLAGRFGETQYF. CDR3 in DNA: TGTGCCAGCCGACTAGCGGGACGTTTCGGGGAGACCCAGTACTTC.